These 19 T cell receptor beta chains originate from one sample sequenced in a study of OX40 agonist ivuxolimab in advanced cancers. Repertoires were generated with immunoSEQ multiplex PCR, while TCRdb's copy carries only in-frame clones and drops some. The top ten hold over 5% of the sample, which has tens of thousands of clones, around 81% seen once. The sample was CD4+ or CD8+ T cells sorted from blood, taken in a trial of the OX40 agonist ivuxolimab. The source of these receptors is an adult with an advanced solid tumor such as melanoma, head and neck, liver or kidney cancer.

This clone appeared a single time. Germline and junction disagree at one end, which may indicate a read error. This chain connects TRBV6-5 to TRBJ1-2; D remains ambiguous. Germline V gene lookup returns CDR1 MNHEY and CDR2 SVGAGI. The CDR3 has 11 residues. CDR3 DNA: TGTGCCATCAGTGCGCTGGATGGCTACACCTTC. It encodes CAISALDGYTF.

The CDR3 spells CASSIGDTGELFF. The DNA of the CDR3 is TGTGCCAGCAGCATCGGGGACACCGGGGAGCTGTTTTTT. The J gene is TRBJ2-2, the V gene TRBV13, with a weak D call TRBD2 (5 bases). Per germline, CDR1 PRHDT and CDR2 FYEKMQ (reference sequence). The CDR3 contains 13 residues. The V gene lost 5 bases and the J gene lost 3 bases, with 7 bases spanning the gap.

The sample holds a few counts of this clone. This rearrangement joins TRBV4-3 to TRBJ2-7, with 8 bases fitting TRBD1. The CDR3 runs 13 residues. V gave up 3 bases and J gave up 3 bases; unmatched junction bases: 1. Germline V gives CDR1 LGHNA, CDR2 YSLEER. CDR3 coding DNA: TGCGCCAGCAGCCATGGACAGGGCTACGAGCAGTACTTC. Protein product: CASSHGQGYEQYF.

This chain connects TRBV5-4 to TRBJ2-7; weak D call: TRBD2 (6 bases). The V end was cut by 5 bases, the J end by 7 bases, with 16 bases between. The V gene's germline CDR1 is SGHNT and CDR2 YYREEE (reference sequence). The CDR3 has 13 amino acids. This CDR3 is CASRRGIELEQYV. CDR3 nucleotides: TGTGCCAGCAGGCGGGGCATAGAGCTGGAGCAGTACGTC.

The CDR3 is CASSFAGANYGYTF. DNA of the CDR3: TGTGCCAGCAGTTTTGCAGGAGCTAACTATGGCTACACCTTC. This chain joins TRBV27 and TRBJ1-2; no clear D. The CDR3 sequence is 14 residues long. Germline CDR1 MNHEY, CDR2 SMNVEV (reference sequence). V was cut by 3 bases and J by 0 bases, with 8 bases left in between.

This sequence joins TRBV7-7 and TRBJ2-1, with D perhaps being TRBD1 or TRBD2 (5 bases each). The CDR3 consists of 14 residues. The V and J ends lost 3 bases and 7 bases respectively, with 13 bases between them. Germline CDR1 reads SSHAT; CDR2 reads FNYEAQ (reference sequence). The CDR3 sequence is CASSLAGTGNEQFF. The CDR3 DNA reads as TGTGCCAGCAGCTTGGCAGGGACGGGTAATGAGCAGTTCTTC.

The chain is built from TRBV2 and TRBJ2-1; D call uncertain. Germline V gives CDR1 SNHLY, CDR2 FYNNEI. V lost 3 bases, J lost 5 bases, and 14 bases lay in between. The CDR3 has 15 amino acids. The CDR3 DNA reads TGTGCCAGCAGTGAGTGGCAGGAGACTGACAATGAGCAGTTCTTC. Translation gives CASSEWQETDNEQFF.

A few counts support this clone. This chain links TRBV6-6 with TRBJ1-2; D gene ambiguous. Germline V gene data show CDR1 as MNHNY and CDR2 as SVGAGI (reference sequence). Trimming cost V 5 bases and J 8 bases, with 18 bases left between them. The CDR3 contains 14 residues. The DNA for the CDR3 is TGTGCCAGCAGTCTTCGAATCGGGTCGGGAGGCTACACCTTC. Translating gives CASSLRIGSGGYTF.

The DNA for the CDR3 is TGTGCCAGTAGTATAGATCAAATCGAAGCTTTCTTT. Protein sequence: CASSIDQIEAFF. The chain recombines TRBV19 with TRBJ1-1; no definite D call. The germline V gene encodes CDR1 LNHDA and CDR2 SQIVND (reference sequence). This CDR3 spans 12 amino acids. Trimming shortened V by 0 bases and J by 8 bases, and 7 bases separated the two germline ends.

This clone is deemed medium-sized. The rearrangement uses TRBV9 and TRBJ1-1; no reliable D call. V dropped 0 bases and J dropped 7 bases, with 10 bases sitting between them. This CDR3 comprises 13 residues. CDR1 and CDR2 from the germline V gene are SGDLS and YYNGEE. CDR3 protein: CASSVGGRSEAFF. In DNA form, the CDR3 reads TGTGCCAGCAGCGTAGGGGGAAGAAGTGAAGCTTTCTTT.

The chain carries TRBV27 and TRBJ2-1, with a weak D call TRBD1 (6 bases). This CDR3 has 12 amino acids. Germline CDR1 reads MNHEY; CDR2 reads SMNVEV (reference sequence). V was clipped by 2 bases and J by 8 bases, with 7 bases between them. CDR3 amino acids: CASSLQGYEQFF. The DNA for the CDR3 is TGTGCCAGCAGTTTACAGGGGTATGAGCAGTTCTTC.

This chain links TRBV4-3 with TRBJ2-5; D ambiguous. There are 14 residues in the CDR3. Trimming cost V 0 bases and J 4 bases, with 9 bases left between them. Per germline, CDR1 LGHNA and CDR2 YSLEER. CDR3 nucleotide sequence: TGCGCCAGCAGCCAAGATGGGGTAGCAGAGACCCAGTACTTC. Translating gives CASSQDGVAETQYF.

V usage is TRBV10-2 and J usage is TRBJ2-5; maybe TRBD2 (5 bases). The CDR3 extends over 11 amino acids. The V gene lost 5 bases and the J gene lost 5 bases, with 6 bases spanning the gap. Germline CDR1 WSHSY, CDR2 SAAADI. In DNA, the CDR3 is TGCGCCAGCAGTACTAGGGAGACCCAGTACTTC. This gives the protein CASSTRETQYF.

This clone is categorized as medium-sized. The gene calls are TRBV28 and TRBJ2-7; D gene unclear. V lost 3 bases, J lost 5 bases, and 14 bases lay in between. CDR3 length: 14 residues. CDR1 is MDHEN and CDR2 is SYDVKM in the germline V gene. The CDR3 region is CASSFAGQDHEQYV. The CDR3 nucleotides read TGTGCCAGCAGTTTCGCCGGGCAGGACCACGAGCAGTACGTC.

The CDR3 nucleotides read TGTGCCAGCAGTTTATCTGACAGGGTATACAATCAGCCCCAGCATTTT. Its translation is CASSLSDRVYNQPQHF. The J gene is TRBJ1-5, the V gene TRBV28; 7 positions agree with TRBD1. The CDR3 contains 16 residues. Germline V gene data show CDR1 as MDHEN and CDR2 as SYDVKM. J was trimmed by 3 bases and V by 1 base; bases with no gene match: 6. Looking up the rest from reference TRBV28 and TRBJ1-5 gives the full variable domain: DVKVTQSSRYLVKRTGEKVFLECVQDMDHENMFWYRQDPGLGLRLIYFSYDVKMKEKGDIPEGYSVSREKKERFSLILESASTNQTSMYLCASSLSDRVYNQPQHFGDGTRLSIL.

The chain recombines TRBV13 with TRBJ1-1; D is unresolved. The CDR3 sequence is 12 residues long. With 5 bases removed from V and 5 bases from J, the gap between germline ends came to 9 bases. Germline lookup yields CDR1 PRHDT and CDR2 FYEKMQ (reference sequence). Here the CDR3 reads CASSPRGTEAFF. The CDR3, as DNA: TGTGCCAGCAGCCCACGAGGGACTGAAGCTTTCTTT.

The V and J genes are TRBV4-3 and TRBJ2-1; D uncertain. Trimming took off 1 base at V and 9 bases at J, with 4 bases between the two ends. The germline V gene encodes CDR1 LGHNA and CDR2 YSLEER. The CDR3 is made up of 11 amino acids. CDR3 in DNA: TGCGCCAGCAGCCAAGGGACTGAGCAGTTCTTC. Translation gives CASSQGTEQFF.

The chain combines TRBV27 with TRBJ2-7, with D tentatively TRBD1 (6 bases). Germline values: CDR1 MNHEY, CDR2 SMNVEV (reference sequence). The CDR3 totals 16 residues. V was cut by 0 bases and J by 2 bases, with 14 bases left in between. CDR3 loop: CASSLSSGALAYEQYF. CDR3 nucleotides: TGTGCCAGCAGTTTATCGTCAGGGGCCTTAGCCTACGAGCAGTACTTC.

The table lists this clone with a count of one. V and J are TRBV19 and TRBJ2-7; TRBD1 agrees at 9 bases. The CDR3 covers 14 residues. The junction had 3 bases not matched to a gene; V was cut back by 4 bases and J by 2 bases. Looked up from germline, CDR1 is LNHDA and CDR2 is SQIVND (reference sequence). The DNA of the CDR3 is TGTGCCAGTAGTAACCGGGACAGGGCCTACGAGCAGTACTTC. As protein: CASSNRDRAYEQYF.